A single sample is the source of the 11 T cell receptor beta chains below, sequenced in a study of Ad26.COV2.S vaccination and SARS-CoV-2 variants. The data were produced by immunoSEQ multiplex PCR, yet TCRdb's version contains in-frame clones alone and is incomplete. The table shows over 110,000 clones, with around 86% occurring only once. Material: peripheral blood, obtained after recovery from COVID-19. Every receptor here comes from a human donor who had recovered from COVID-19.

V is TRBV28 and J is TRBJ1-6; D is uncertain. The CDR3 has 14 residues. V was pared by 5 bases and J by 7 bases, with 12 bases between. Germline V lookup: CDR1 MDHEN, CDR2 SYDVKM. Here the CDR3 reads CASSQTRRNSPLHF. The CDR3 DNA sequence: TGTGCCAGCAGTCAGACACGAAGAAATTCACCCCTCCACTTT.

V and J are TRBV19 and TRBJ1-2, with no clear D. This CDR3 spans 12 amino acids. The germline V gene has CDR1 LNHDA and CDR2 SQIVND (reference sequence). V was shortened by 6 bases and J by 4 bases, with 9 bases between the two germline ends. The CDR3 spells CASSAAPYGYTF. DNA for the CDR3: TGTGCCAGTAGCGCTGCTCCCTATGGCTACACCTTC.

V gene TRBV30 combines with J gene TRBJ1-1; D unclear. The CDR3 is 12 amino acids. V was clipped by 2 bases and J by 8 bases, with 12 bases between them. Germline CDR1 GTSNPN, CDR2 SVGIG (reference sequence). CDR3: CAWSTGAPEAFF. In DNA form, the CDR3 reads TGTGCCTGGAGTACGGGAGCCCCAGAAGCTTTCTTT.

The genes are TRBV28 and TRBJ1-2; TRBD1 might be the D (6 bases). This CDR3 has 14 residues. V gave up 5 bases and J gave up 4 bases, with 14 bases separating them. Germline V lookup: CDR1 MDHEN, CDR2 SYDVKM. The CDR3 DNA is TGTGCCAGCAGTGTAAACAGGGCGGGCTATGGCTACACCTTC. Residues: CASSVNRAGYGYTF.

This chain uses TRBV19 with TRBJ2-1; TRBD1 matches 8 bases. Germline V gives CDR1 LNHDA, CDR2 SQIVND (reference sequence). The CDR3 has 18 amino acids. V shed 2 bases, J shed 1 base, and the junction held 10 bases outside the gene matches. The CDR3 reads CASSISQGGVVSYNEQFF. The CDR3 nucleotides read TGTGCCAGTAGTATATCACAGGGGGGAGTAGTATCCTACAATGAGCAGTTCTTC.

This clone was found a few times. The CDR3: CASTPPQHF. In DNA, the CDR3 is TGTGCCAGCACCCCGCCCCAGCATTTT. The chain is built from TRBV6-4 and TRBJ1-5; no definite D call. This CDR3 has 9 residues. Germline CDR1 and CDR2: MRHNA and SNTAGT. The V end was cut by 7 bases, the J end by 9 bases, with 4 bases between.

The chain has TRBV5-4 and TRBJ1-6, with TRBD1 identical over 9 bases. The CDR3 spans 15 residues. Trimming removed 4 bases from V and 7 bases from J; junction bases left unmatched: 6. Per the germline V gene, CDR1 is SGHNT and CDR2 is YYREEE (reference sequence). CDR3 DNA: TGTGCCAGCAGCCGGGGACAGGGAGGGAATTCACCCCTCCACTTT. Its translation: CASSRGQGGNSPLHF. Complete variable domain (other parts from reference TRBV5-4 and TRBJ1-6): ETGVTQSPTHLIKTRGQQVTLRCSSQSGHNTVSWYQQALGQGPQFIFQYYREEENGRGNFPPRFSGLQFPNYSSELNVNALELDDSALYLCASSRGQGGNSPLHFGNGTRLTVT.

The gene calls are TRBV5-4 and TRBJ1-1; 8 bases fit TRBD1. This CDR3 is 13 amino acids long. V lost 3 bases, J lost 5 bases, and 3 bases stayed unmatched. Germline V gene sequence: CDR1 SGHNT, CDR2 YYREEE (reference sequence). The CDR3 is CASSSGQGTEAFF. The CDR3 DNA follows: TGTGCCAGCAGCTCCGGACAGGGTACTGAAGCTTTCTTT. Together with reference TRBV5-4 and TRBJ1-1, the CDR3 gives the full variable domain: ETGVTQSPTHLIKTRGQQVTLRCSSQSGHNTVSWYQQALGQGPQFIFQYYREEENGRGNFPPRFSGLQFPNYSSELNVNALELDDSALYLCASSSGQGTEAFFGQGTRLTVV.

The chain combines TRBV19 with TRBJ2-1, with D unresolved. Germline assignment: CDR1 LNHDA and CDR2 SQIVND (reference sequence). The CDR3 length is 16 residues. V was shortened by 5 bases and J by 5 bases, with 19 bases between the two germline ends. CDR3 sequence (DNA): TGTGCCAGTAGTTCGACCCGGACCATGGTCCACAATGAGCAGTTCTTC. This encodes CASSSTRTMVHNEQFF.

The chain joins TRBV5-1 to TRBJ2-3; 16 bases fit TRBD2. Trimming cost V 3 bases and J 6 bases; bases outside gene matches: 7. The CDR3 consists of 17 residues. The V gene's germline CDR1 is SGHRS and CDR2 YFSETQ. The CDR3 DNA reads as TGCGCCAGCAGCTCGGGACTAGCGGGGGGGCCATCGGATACGCAGTATTTT. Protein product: CASSSGLAGGPSDTQYF.

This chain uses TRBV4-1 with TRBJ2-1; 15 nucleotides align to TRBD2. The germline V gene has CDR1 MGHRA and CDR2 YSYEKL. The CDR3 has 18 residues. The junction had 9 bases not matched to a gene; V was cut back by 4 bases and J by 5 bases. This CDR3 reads CASSPEGTSGGFHNEQFF. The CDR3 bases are TGCGCCAGCAGCCCGGAAGGGACTAGCGGGGGGTTCCACAATGAGCAGTTCTTC.